This TCR beta chain was recovered during a study of neurological immune-mediated disorders. This clonotype was picked up many times. The V and J ends lost 5 bases and 0 bases, in that order; junction bases with no gene match: 4. CDR1 SGHRS and CDR2 YFSETQ come from the germline V gene. This CDR3 region has 16 residues. Each TCR transcript was tagged with a 10-nucleotide random UMI during 5'RACE. MiXCR, applied by TCRdb to the 5' RACE reads, yields one record per CDR3 protein. Of just over 30,000 distinct CDR3 sequences in the sample, less than 6% were seen once. This clonotype was sampled from a woman aged 45-60 years in good health. Input material: CD4+ T cells from blood. The chain carries TRBV5-1 and TRBJ2-3, with 12 positions matching TRBD2. This CDR3 reads CASSLAGGLSTDTQYF. The CDR3 bases are TGCGCCAGCAGTCTAGCGGGGGGGCTAAGCACAGATACGCAGTATTTT.